The clone carrying this T cell receptor (beta chain) has at least ten counts. TCRdb re-analysed the 5' RACE reads in MiXCR, keeping a single row per CDR3 protein. Seen here are about 70,000 distinct CDR3 sequences, approximately 10% observed once, and the top ten hold 4% to 5%. Germline CDR1 ENHRY, CDR2 SYGVKD. V gave up 6 bases and J gave up 0 bases, with 10 bases separating them. This CDR3 has 14 amino acids. These data originate in a study of early T cells in non-severe SARS-CoV-2 infection. This sequence originates from an adult who was a healthcare worker with PCR-confirmed SARS-CoV-2 infection or an uninfected control (not recorded which). Sample: whole blood. The rearrangement links TRBV10-3 to TRBJ2-3; no firm D call. CDR3 sequence (DNA): TGTGCCATCAGGCAGACACCCAGCACAGATACGCAGTATTTT. Residues: CAIRQTPSTDTQYF.